The present T cell receptor (beta chain) was sequenced within a study of blood T cell repertoires in COVID-19. How the authors handled the data: Estimation of nucleated cell counts was performed using reference gene primer amplification. Generated by immunoSEQ multiplex PCR, the TCRdb table keeps only in-frame clones and is missing some. V and J calls and clone size are as listed in that table; D and trimming were resolved from the DNA. The profile shows 180,000 or so clones, over 80% of them singletons. The CDR3 runs 17 residues. CDR1 and CDR2 (germline): MGHRA, YSYEKL. V shed 3 bases and J 0 bases; nucleotides not matched to a gene: 10.

The sample taken for sequencing was peripheral blood. The clonotype originates from a woman between 45 and 60 years old with acute or convalescent COVID-19. The chain uses TRBV4-1 and TRBJ1-1; 7 bases fit TRBD1. DNA of the CDR3: TGCGCCAGCAGCCAGTACCCCGGGACAGCCATGAACACTGAAGCTTTCTTT. Its protein product is CASSQYPGTAMNTEAFF.